The 17 T cell receptor beta chains reported below all come from one sample, sequenced in a study of T-cell memory formation after mild COVID-19. TCRdb itself ran the 5' RACE reads through MiXCR, one entry per CDR3 protein. The table lists hundreds of thousands of distinct CDR3 sequences, over 15% of them singletons, with around 8.4% in the top ten. The sequenced material came from PBMCs or a T cell subset sorted from them (not recorded which). The source of these receptors is an adult woman who had mild COVID-19 (a few samples of this study predate the infection). Cell type and time point are not known.

This clonotype was found a few times. The chain couples TRBV10-3 to TRBJ2-5; 7 bases match TRBD2. Looked up from germline, CDR1 is ENHRY and CDR2 is SYGVKD. The CDR3 is 14 residues long. The ends lost 3 bases at V and 2 bases at J; junction bases unmatched: 3. The CDR3 sequence is CAISDVGGQETQYF. Written as DNA, the CDR3 is TGTGCCATCAGTGATGTGGGAGGGCAAGAGACCCAGTACTTC.

The chain carries TRBV25-1 and TRBJ2-5; D possibly matches TRBD1 or TRBD2 (6 bases each). Germline V gene sequence: CDR1 MGHDK, CDR2 SYGVNS. The CDR3 is 15 amino acids. V was clipped by 3 bases and J by 3 bases, with 14 bases between them. DNA for the CDR3: TGTGCCAGCAGTGAGGGGGGCAGGGGAGAAGAGACCCAGTACTTC. Translation: CASSEGGRGEETQYF.

This clonotype has only a few counts. This chain connects TRBV7-8 to TRBJ1-3; possible D gene TRBD1, 6 bases. V was clipped by 6 bases and J by 0 bases, with 9 bases between them. This CDR3 has 14 residues. Germline loops: CDR1 SGHVS, CDR2 FQNEAQ. CDR3 sequence (DNA): TGTGCCAGCAGTCTGGGGGCCTCTGGAAACACCATATATTTT. Translated, it gives CASSLGASGNTIYF.

The DNA of the CDR3 is TGTGCCAGCAGTGGCTCGACCTCTGGGGCCAACGTCCTGACTTTC. Translated: CASSGSTSGANVLTF. This chain links TRBV9 with TRBJ2-6; no clear D. The CDR3 sequence is 15 residues long. Germline CDR1 reads SGDLS; CDR2 reads YYNGEE. V was clipped by 5 bases and J by 0 bases, with 9 bases between them.

As DNA, the CDR3 is TGTGCCAGCAGCCCTTACCGGACTAGCGGATCCTACGAGCAGTACTTC. Protein sequence: CASSPYRTSGSYEQYF. V is TRBV5-6 and J is TRBJ2-7; 10 positions match TRBD2. Germline trimming cut 4 bases from V and 1 base from J; bases unmatched to any gene: 8. Per germline, CDR1 SGHDT and CDR2 YYEEEE. CDR3 length: 16 residues.

V and J are TRBV11-2 and TRBJ2-7; 9 bases match TRBD1. Germline V gene data show CDR1 as SGHAT and CDR2 as FQNNGV. The CDR3 extends over 15 amino acids. J lost 3 bases, V lost 1 base, and 4 bases had no gene match. The CDR3 spells CASSLGGQGRYEQYF. The CDR3 DNA reads as TGTGCCAGCAGCTTAGGCGGACAGGGGCGCTACGAGCAGTACTTC.

This clonotype was observed many times. V is TRBV7-9 and J is TRBJ2-1; 10 nucleotides agree with TRBD2. Germline V CDR1 and CDR2: SEHNR, FQNEAQ (reference sequence). With 1 base clipped from V and 7 bases from J, the junction kept 4 bases outside the gene matches. This CDR3 is built from 15 residues. This chain's CDR3 is CASSLEGLAWNEQFF. CDR3 sequence (DNA): TGTGCCAGCAGCTTAGAGGGACTAGCGTGGAATGAGCAGTTCTTC.

The chain is built from TRBV10-3 and TRBJ2-5; 8 bases match TRBD1. V shed 2 bases and J 5 bases; nucleotides not matched to a gene: 7. CDR3 length equals 15 residues. The germline V gene has CDR1 ENHRY and CDR2 SYGVKD. The CDR3 loop reads CAISEGQGEYETQYF. In nucleotides, the CDR3 is TGTGCCATCAGTGAGGGACAGGGTGAATATGAGACCCAGTACTTC.

This clonotype was seen repeatedly, ten times or more. The chain employs TRBV20-1 and TRBJ2-7; D is ambiguous. Trimming pared 5 bases from V and 7 bases from J, leaving 15 bases between. Germline CDR1 is DFQATT and CDR2 is SNEGSKA (reference sequence). The CDR3 is 12 amino acids. The CDR3: CSAGRSGREQYF. DNA of the CDR3: TGCAGTGCTGGCCGGTCTGGGCGGGAGCAGTACTTC.

The chain couples TRBV7-6 to TRBJ1-1; TRBD1 matches 8 bases. Germline V gene data show CDR1 as SGHVS and CDR2 as FNYEAQ. V shed 4 bases and J 11 bases; nucleotides not matched to a gene: 3. CDR3 length: 11 amino acids. CDR3 protein: CASSSTGVAFF. CDR3 nucleotide sequence: TGTGCCAGCAGCTCGACAGGGGTCGCTTTCTTT.

The chain is built from TRBV20-1 and TRBJ2-7, with 10 nucleotides matching TRBD1. V lost 7 bases and J lost 6; bases outside the gene matches: 6. CDR3 length equals 12 residues. The V gene's germline CDR1 is DFQATT and CDR2 SNEGSKA (reference sequence). The chain's CDR3 is CSDADRGPEQYF. CDR3 coding DNA: TGCAGTGACGCTGACAGGGGGCCCGAGCAGTACTTC.

The chain employs TRBV6-5 and TRBJ1-2; 11 positions match TRBD1. Germline V CDR1 and CDR2: MNHEY, SVGAGI. CDR3 length: 17 amino acids. The J segment lost 5 bases and the V segment lost 6 bases, leaving 14 bases of the junction unmatched. The CDR3 sequence: CASSPLLLDRGPYGYTF. In DNA form, the CDR3 reads TGTGCCAGCAGCCCCTTACTGTTGGACAGGGGGCCTTATGGCTACACCTTC.

This sequence joins TRBV19 and TRBJ2-3; D is possibly TRBD1 (6 bases). Trimming cost V 4 bases and J 6 bases, with 20 bases left between them. CDR1 and CDR2 from the germline V gene are LNHDA and SQIVND (reference sequence). This CDR3 is 16 amino acids long. The CDR3 sequence is CASSTSTGVLLDTQYF. Written as DNA, the CDR3 is TGTGCCAGTAGTACTTCGACAGGTGTTCTGCTGGATACGCAGTATTTT.

This clonotype occurred a few times. V gene TRBV27 combines with J gene TRBJ2-1, with 9 positions matching TRBD1. Trimming cost V 5 bases and J 4 bases; bases outside gene matches: 6. Germline values: CDR1 MNHEY, CDR2 SMNVEV (reference sequence). There are 15 residues in the CDR3. The CDR3 DNA reads as TGTGCCAGCAGTCCGACAGGGGGGTTGTACAATGAGCAGTTCTTC. Translating it yields CASSPTGGLYNEQFF.

The V and J genes are TRBV12-3 or TRBV12-4 and TRBJ1-2, with D uncertain. Trimming left V 2 bases short and J 4 bases short, with 8 bases between. This CDR3 contains 13 residues. The chain's CDR3 is CASSLWPGYGYTF. The CDR3 DNA follows: TGTGCCAGCAGTTTATGGCCAGGCTATGGCTACACCTTC.

This clonotype has more than one count but fewer than ten. The rearrangement joins TRBV7-9 to TRBJ2-3; D call uncertain. Germline CDR1 and CDR2: SEHNR and FQNEAQ (reference sequence). Trimming removed 4 bases from V and 2 bases from J, with 13 bases in between. There are 15 residues in the CDR3. The CDR3 loop is CASSSDSLYTDTQYF. Written as DNA, the CDR3 is TGTGCCAGCAGCTCCGACTCGCTTTACACAGATACGCAGTATTTT.

The sample holds a few counts of this clonotype. The genes are TRBV5-1 and TRBJ2-6; tentatively, D is TRBD1 or TRBD2 (5 bases each). V lost 4 bases, J lost 0 bases, and 14 bases lay in between. Germline values: CDR1 SGHRS, CDR2 YFSETQ. The CDR3 length is 17 residues. Here the CDR3 DNA reads TGCGCCAGCAGCCATGGGACGGCTAACTCTGGGGCCAACGTCCTGACTTTC. This translates into CASSHGTANSGANVLTF.